This passage covers 12 T cell receptor beta chains from one sample sequenced in a study of technical replicates of blood from a few donors. Profiling relied on immunoSEQ multiplex PCR, and the TCRdb table lists in-frame clones only, not all of them. This table has under 90,000 clones, roughly 93% appearing once. Sequenced input: T cells isolated from PBMCs. These receptors all come from a human donor in good health.

As DNA, the CDR3 is TGTGCCAGCAGCTCAGCGGGGGGGCTTCCAGATACGCAGTATTTT. Its translation: CASSSAGGLPDTQYF. The chain joins TRBV7-8 to TRBJ2-3; 10 bases map to TRBD2. V lost 4 bases and J lost 4; bases outside the gene matches: 5. The CDR3 length is 15 residues. In germline, CDR1 is SGHVS, CDR2 FQNEAQ.

The chain uses TRBV7-9 and TRBJ2-5; D may be TRBD2 (6 bases). Germline V gives CDR1 SEHNR, CDR2 FQNEAQ (reference sequence). Trimming cost V 5 bases and J 5 bases, with 15 bases left between them. This CDR3 has 14 residues. The CDR3 protein is CASSLQTSGETQYF. The DNA of the CDR3 is TGTGCCAGCAGCCTCCAGACTAGTGGGGAGACCCAGTACTTC.

This clone was seen just once. The V gene is TRBV7-9, the J gene TRBJ2-2; 13 bases are shared with TRBD2. The CDR3 is made up of 18 amino acids. CDR1 and CDR2 from the germline V gene are SEHNR and FQNEAQ (reference sequence). V lost 4 bases, J lost 7 bases, and 12 bases stayed unmatched. The chain's CDR3 is CASSSLRVTSGRDGELFF. The CDR3, as DNA: TGTGCCAGCAGCTCCCTTCGCGTTACTAGCGGGAGGGACGGGGAGCTGTTTTTT.

The rearrangement uses TRBV19 and TRBJ1-1, with a tentative D call TRBD1 (5 bases). V dropped 4 bases and J dropped 2 bases, with 14 bases sitting between them. Germline assignment: CDR1 LNHDA and CDR2 SQIVND (reference sequence). This CDR3 has 15 residues. CDR3 nucleotides: TGTGCCAGTAGTACCTTTTACGGGGGAAACACTGAAGCTTTCTTT. Translation gives CASSTFYGGNTEAFF.

The chain has TRBV5-4 and TRBJ2-2, with D unresolved. The CDR3 spans 17 residues. Trimming cost V 6 bases and J 5 bases, with 23 bases left between them. Germline CDR1 is SGHNT and CDR2 is YYREEE (reference sequence). This CDR3 is CASKLDPGFSGTGELFF. CDR3 DNA: TGTGCCAGCAAGCTTGATCCGGGTTTTAGTGGGACCGGGGAGCTGTTTTTT.

The chain combines TRBV5-6 with TRBJ2-5, with 9 bases identical to TRBD1. J was trimmed by 3 bases and V by 4 bases; bases with no gene match: 7. Germline V gives CDR1 SGHDT, CDR2 YYEEEE. CDR3 length equals 15 residues. CDR3 nucleotides: TGTGCCAGCAGCCAGACCGGGACAGGGAAAGAGACCCAGTACTTC. This encodes CASSQTGTGKETQYF. The entire variable domain, with the rest obtained from reference TRBV5-6 and TRBJ2-5, is as follows: DAGVTQSPTHLIKTRGQQVTLRCSPKSGHDTVSWYQQALGQGPQFIFQYYEEEERQRGNFPDRFSGHQFPNYSSELNVNALLLGDSALYLCASSQTGTGKETQYFGPGTRLLVL.

This chain uses TRBV27 with TRBJ2-5; no definite D call. The germline gives CDR1 MNHEY, CDR2 SMNVEV (reference sequence). V dropped 3 bases and J dropped 2 bases, with 7 bases sitting between them. The CDR3 length is 13 residues. The CDR3 nucleotides read TGTGCCAGCAGTTTGAGGCGGCAAGAGACCCAGTACTTC. The encoded protein is CASSLRRQETQYF.

This chain uses TRBV6-6 with TRBJ2-7; D unclear. Trimming took off 6 bases at V and 3 bases at J, with 6 bases between the two ends. From germline, CDR1 is MNHNY and CDR2 SVGAGI (reference sequence). This CDR3 is built from 11 residues. DNA for the CDR3: TGTGCCAGCAGGCAGAACTACGAGCAGTACTTC. Protein: CASRQNYEQYF.

This rearrangement joins TRBV6-5 to TRBJ1-1; no definite D call. Trimming shortened V by 7 bases and J by 5 bases, and 17 bases separated the two germline ends. CDR1 and CDR2 (germline): MNHEY, SVGAGI. This CDR3 spans 14 amino acids. CDR3 region: CASNNGGHMTEAFF. For the CDR3, the DNA is TGTGCCAGCAACAACGGAGGGCATATGACTGAAGCTTTCTTT.

The chain has TRBV21-1 and TRBJ2-3; the table's D call, TRBD2, has no DNA check behind it. TRBV21-1 is a pseudogene locus. This CDR3 region has 18 residues. The CDR3 sequence: CASSKVNERGAARDTQYF. The CDR3 DNA follows: TGTGCCAGCAGCAAAGTAAACGAGCGGGGGGCCGCACGAGATACGCAGTATTTT.

The chain recombines TRBV5-1 with TRBJ2-5; TRBD1 matches 7 bases. The CDR3 covers 15 residues. V lost 3 bases to trimming and J lost 2 bases; unmatched junction nucleotides: 7. Looked up from germline, CDR1 is SGHRS and CDR2 is YFSETQ. CDR3 coding DNA: TGCGCCAGCAGCTCCACCGGGACAGCACAAGAGACCCAGTACTTC. This gives the protein CASSSTGTAQETQYF.

In nucleotides, the CDR3 is TGTGCCACCAGCAGAGACGGGGGATTTAATGGCTACACCTTC. Protein product: CATSRDGGFNGYTF. The chain combines TRBV15 with TRBJ1-2; a possible D gene is TRBD1 (5 bases). The CDR3 length is 14 residues. Germline CDR1 is LNHNV and CDR2 is YYDKDF (reference sequence). V was shortened by 0 bases and J by 6 bases, with 11 bases between the two germline ends.